The sequence of this T cell receptor beta chain was determined in a study of molecular identifiers for immune sequencing clone quantification (dated 2018 in TCRdb). For the study in its entirety: For a replicate experiment, the RNA from either approximately 20,000 or 98,000 naive CD8 T cells was divided into five aliquots, and four of those aliquots went on to sequencing. The study was a methods study using CD8 T cells to benchmark molecular-identifier clustering-based TCR repertoire sequencing (MIDCIRS) and TCR RNA copy counting. What the authors observed across the whole study: Highly expanded clone sizes could be underestimated because identical TCR molecules may share a barcode. In CMV-specific effector cells, clones with more than 20 RNA copies accounted for over 99% of molecules, whereas in naive cells such clones accounted for under 1%. A single cell's worth of spiked-in Jurkat TCR RNA was reported detectable even among 900,000 to 1,000,000 naive CD8 T cells. About 3 recovered TCR RNA copies per cell were obtained by modeling, versus around 10 by digital PCR, implying a capture efficiency of 30% to 35%. The naive libraries included spiked-in Jurkat TCR RNA (about nine copies' worth), and this Jurkat TCR RNA is not part of the donor repertoire. Without barcode sub-clustering, chimeric consensus sequences inflated TCR diversity; chimeras reached as high as 47%.

This clonotype was recorded once. There is no known antigen for this receptor. A much bigger clone sits one base away, suggesting this may be a read error. From the cysteine through the phenylalanine, the CDR3 covers 14 amino acids. Of all the DNA, just the CDR3 is kept, 42 bases in frame from base 1. The germline V gene sets CDR1 to MNHEY and CDR2 to SVGEGT. V is shortened by 0 bases, J by 6 bases, and the region joining them spans 11 bases. Library creation used PCR. The instrument given in TCRdb is NextSeq 500. Bulk TCR libraries were generated as previously described, with the TCR primers listed in Table S5 used. Purification of total RNA was performed with the Qiagen AllPrep DNA/RNA kit. Before analysis, reads from multiple sequencing runs of one library were combined. As for the authors' bioinformatics: Reads were retained only if the reads had an exact TCR constant sequence, and the retained reads were trimmed to 150 nt and grouped according to their 12-nt molecular barcodes. Reads in each barcode group were sub-clustered using a 15% Levenshtein threshold, and a quality-weighted consensus sequence was built for each RNA molecule. Non-functional sequences were discarded, and so were lower-count sequences lying one edit away from another sequence. Based on fitting two negative binomial distributions, any barcode sub-cluster with under 20% of the maximum read count was discarded. TCRdb reprocessed the public reads (quality trimming at Q25 with fastp, clone calling with MiXCR) and kept in-frame beta chains. Each CDR3 protein gets just one entry, which takes the most common genes and DNA from the rows behind it. None of the V and J calls come from the authors' own analysis; TCRdb made them. The sample table shows nearly 650,000 distinct CDR3 sequences, and 25% are seen once. The ten largest account for about 0.8% of the sample.

Naive CD8 T cell libraries were made from roughly 20,000 to 1,000,000 sorted cells using 10%, 30% or 50% of purified RNA. Naive CD8 T cells, defined as CD8+CD4-CCR7+CD45RA+, were FACS-sorted into RLT Plus buffer on a BD FACSAria II. To test detection sensitivity, Jurkat RNA equal to ten TCR copies was added to samples of about 19,000-1,100,000 naive CD8 T cells. CD8 T cells were enriched with RosetteSep CD8+ T Cell Enrichment Cocktail and Ficoll-Paque, followed by ACK red cell lysis. The clonotype originates from a human donor in good health. Some libraries in this study had Jurkat cell RNA spiked in. The rearranged chain carries TRBV6-2 or TRBV6-3 and TRBJ1-1; a confident D gene designation cannot be given. The sample taken for sequencing was naive CD8+ T cells from blood, with Jurkat cell RNA spiked in. Interpreted using the paper, the cell subset or site label stands for: FACS-sorted CD8+CD4-CCR7+CD45RA+ naive T cells. The nucleotide sequence is TGTGCCAGCAGTTACTCGGGCAGTGCCCCTGAAGCTTTCTTT. Translated, this gives CASSYSGSAPEAFF.